This TCR beta chain was sequenced during a study of blood T cell repertoires in COVID-19. Study at large: Whether acute or convalescent, the COVID-19 samples came from the United States, Italy and Spain. PBMCs, B-cell-depleted T cells, or T cells were the source of the cDNA or gDNA that made up the material.

V dropped 6 bases and J dropped 3 bases, with 11 bases sitting between them. This CDR3 contains 14 residues. Germline V gene sequence: CDR1 MDHEN, CDR2 SYDVKM. Clones were sequenced by immunoSEQ multiplex PCR, and TCRdb holds only the in-frame ones, with some missing. The sample consists of under 200,000 clones, about 80% of them appearing once. The source is a human donor with acute or convalescent COVID-19. The donor label of this sample is uncertain. The V and J genes are TRBV28 and TRBJ2-2, with TRBD2 as a possible D gene (6 bases). Sequencing input: peripheral blood. The CDR3 region is CASRAGWDTGELFF. CDR3 DNA: TGTGCCAGCAGGGCGGGATGGGACACCGGGGAGCTGTTTTTT.